This TCR beta chain was retrieved from a study of T cell repertoires in cytomegalovirus infection. About the study: CMV infection together with matching HLA type was indicated by public TCR beta signatures.

MiXCR, run by TCRdb on the reads, gives a single entry per CDR3 protein. The data contain about 160,000 distinct CDR3 sequences, over 15% of them singletons. Germline V gene sequence: CDR1 ENHRY, CDR2 SYGVKD. V dropped 3 bases and J dropped 6 bases, with 12 bases sitting between them. This CDR3 comprises 13 residues. This clonotype occurred many times. The TCR originated in a human donor in good health (CMV status not recorded). Some clones in this sample may be carry-over from other donors' samples. This chain uses TRBV10-3 with TRBJ2-7; D is unresolved. Sample: CD8+ T cells from PBMCs. As DNA, the CDR3 is TGTGCCATCAGTGATTATGAACTAAGCGAGCAGTACTTC. Translation gives CAISDYELSEQYF.